This T cell receptor (beta chain) was sequenced in a study of shared clonotypes between healthy human individuals. In the study overall: A donor's plate count was three for CD4 naive and three for CD4 memory; CD8 naive had two and CD8 memory one. General study findings and limits: For sorted subsets, rarefaction showed incomplete sequencing despite large depth. Non-shared clonotypes were found to have lower generation probabilities than the clonotypes that were shared by all four of the sorted-subset donors.

Germline loops: CDR1 LNHDA, CDR2 SQIVND (reference sequence). The V gene end was trimmed by 3 bases and the J gene end by 6 bases; junction bases not matched to a gene: 9. The CDR3 runs 16 residues. On this clone: Its antigen is still unknown.

Generated by immunoSEQ multiplex PCR, the TCRdb table keeps only in-frame clones and is missing some. This table has 1.4 million to 1.5 million clones, around 97% appearing once. This receptor was identified in a man aged 30 to 45 in good health. Sequenced sample: naive CD4+ T cells sorted from blood. This sample's subset: CD45RA+ positively selected. The rearrangement links TRBV19 to TRBJ2-1, with 9 bases fitting TRBD1. The DNA of the CDR3 is TGTGCCAGTAGTATTTCCCACAGGGGGCTCTCCAATGAGCAGTTCTTC. It yields the protein CASSISHRGLSNEQFF. The full variable domain, rest sourced from reference TRBV19 and TRBJ2-1, is DGGITQSPKYLFRKEGQNVTLSCEQNLNHDAMYWYRQDPGQGLRLIYYSQIVNDFQKGDIAEGYSVSREKKESFPLTVTSAQKNPTAFYLCASSISHRGLSNEQFFGPGTRLTVL.